This TCR beta chain was recorded in a study of blood T cell repertoires in COVID-19 (TCRdb year 2020). For context, the study as a whole: Samples from collaborators originated in the United States, Italy and Spain and spanned both the acute and convalescent phases of COVID-19. The material from the prospective study consisted of cDNA or gDNA derived from T cells, B-cell-depleted T cells, or PBMCs. Subjects who had been exposed to COVID-19, were actively infected with it, or had recovered from it provided the deeply sampled blood TCRbeta repertoires that made up the dataset. The repertoires were made available in a free public database intended to serve as a resource for research on the immune response to SARS-CoV-2. Samples came from the ongoing ImmuneRACE study (first 160 participants) plus 1,254 subjects from 6 global collaborators. Sample metadata almost always included a de-identified subject ID, COVID-19 status, age in years and sex. HLA class I and class II types, where available, came from metadata supplied by the sample provider rather than from assay-based typing. Broad study findings and their caveats: The quantity of clinical and demographic metadata differed by source and by participant and was supplied without curation.

The immunoSEQ Assay, a bias-controlled multiplex PCR, was used to amplify TCRbeta CDR3 regions from genomic DNA. Turning to the authors' computational methods: Within the assay, amplification of reference gene primers was used to estimate how many nucleated cells each sample contained. To quantify the absolute abundance of each unique TCRbeta CDR3 rearrangement, sequence reads were collapsed and filtered. Productive Simpson clonality was computed per sample as the square root of Simpson's diversity index over productive rearrangements. In TCRdb, the immuneACCESS table is reduced to in-frame sequences with V and J assigned. These tables do not hold every clone; where another copy was compared, an unresolved V gene accounts for under half, and the others remain unexplained. V and J calls and clone size follow that table, whereas D and trimming were derived from the DNA. Here the sample has roughly 40,000 clones; approximately 80% occur a single time. The top ten hold roughly 61% of the sample.

Collaborating institutions collected whole blood in K2EDTA tubes following their own protocols. For TCRbeta analysis, collaborator samples were shipped as frozen whole blood, as isolated PBMCs, or as DNA extracted from either sample type. The CDR3 has 15 amino acids, counting the end cysteine and phenylalanine. Of the read, only the CDR3 DNA is kept; its 45 bases are in frame from base 1. CDR1 SSHAT and CDR2 FNYEAQ were looked up in the germline V gene (reference sequence). Comment on this clone: Its antigen is not yet known. Within one base of it there is no much larger clone, and no base qualities were kept.

This receptor was identified in a man at least 80 years old with acute or convalescent COVID-19. The V and J segments used are TRBV7-7 and TRBJ2-2; a tentative D call is TRBD1 (6 bases match). The material sequenced was peripheral blood. At the DNA level, the sequence is TGTGCTAGCCGTGGCGGCAGGGGTAACACCGGGGAGCTGTTTTTT. The translation is CASRGGRGNTGELFF. The CDR3, completed at both ends by the reference TRBV7-7 and TRBJ2-2 genes, gives the full variable domain GAGVSQSPRYKVTKRGQDVTLRCDPISSHATLYWYQQALGQGPEFLTYFNYEAQPDKSGLPSDRFSAERPEGSISTLTIQRTEQRDSAMYRCASRGGRGNTGELFFGEGSRLTVL.